Sequencing of this TCR beta chain was carried out in a study of shared clonotypes between healthy human individuals. Study results and limitations: When compared with the clonotypes that were shared by all four sorted-subset donors, the non-shared clonotypes turned out to have lower generation probabilities.

Some clones are missing from TCRdb's copy, which holds only in-frame ones; the method was immunoSEQ multiplex PCR. The table lists 2,100,000 or so clones, 90% to 96% of them singletons, with roughly 0.13% in the top ten. Germline values: CDR1 MDHEN, CDR2 SYDVKM. The length of the CDR3 is 11 residues. V lost 3 bases to trimming and J lost 8 bases, with 6 bases between them. About this clone itself: What it binds is not known.

The J gene is TRBJ2-3, the V gene TRBV28, with unresolved D. The TCR originated in a young man in good health. The specimen sequenced was naive CD4+ T cells sorted from blood. Described subset: CD45RA+ positively selected. This chain's CDR3 is CASSFPGTQYF. The CDR3 bases are TGTGCCAGCAGTTTCCCAGGTACGCAGTATTTT.